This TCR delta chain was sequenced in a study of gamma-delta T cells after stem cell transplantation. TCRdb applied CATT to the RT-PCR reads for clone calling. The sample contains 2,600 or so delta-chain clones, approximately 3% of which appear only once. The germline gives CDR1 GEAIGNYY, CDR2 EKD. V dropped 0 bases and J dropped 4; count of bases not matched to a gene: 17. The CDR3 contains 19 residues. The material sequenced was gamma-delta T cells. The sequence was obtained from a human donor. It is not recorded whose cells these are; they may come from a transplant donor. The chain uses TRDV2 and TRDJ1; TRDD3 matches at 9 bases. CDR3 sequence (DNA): TGTGCCTGTGACACCTTCGAACTGGGGGAAAGGATGCTGAACGATAAACTCATCTTT. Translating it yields CACDTFELGERMLNDKLIF.